The rows below give T cell receptor beta chains drawn from one sample of a study of T cell responses to AZD1222 COVID-19 vaccine. The table came from immunoSEQ multiplex PCR; TCRdb's copy has only in-frame clones and leaves some out. This table holds fewer than 75,000 clones, approximately 85% found once. The sample consisted of peripheral blood, taken on day 0 of AZD1222 vaccination. These TCRs come from an adult in good health. Each CDR3 is given with its conserved first and last residue. A D gene is named only where the DNA matches it firmly. Not every row has a clone size; where given, it reads once, few, many or a size class.

D gene	J gene	V gene	clone size	CDR3 DNA	CDR3 protein
NA	TRBJ1-5	TRBV19	NA	TGTGCCAGTAGTACAGGACACAGCAATCAGCCCCAGCATTTT	CASSTGHSNQPQHF
NA	TRBJ2-3	TRBV9	NA	TGTGCCAGCAGCAACCCACTGGGCCTTGAAGATACGCAGTATTTT	CASSNPLGLEDTQYF
TRBD2	TRBJ2-2	TRBV14	NA	TGTGCCAGCAGCCAACTAGCGGGGATTGGCGCCGGGGAGCTGTTTTTT	CASSQLAGIGAGELFF
TRBD1	TRBJ2-7	TRBV30	NA	TGTGCCCTAACCCAACTCGGGACAGGCTCCTACGAGCAGTACTTC	CALTQLGTGSYEQYF
NA	TRBJ1-2	TRBV7-9	NA	TGTGCCAGCATAGTTCTTCCCCCGGGCAATATCAACGGCTACACCTTC	CASIVLPPGNINGYTF
TRBD2	TRBJ2-1	TRBV2	few	TGTGCCAGGACTAAAAGCGGGGGCAGCTCCTACAATGAGCAGTTCTTC	CARTKSGGSSYNEQFF
NA	TRBJ1-1	TRBV3-1/TRBV3-2	NA	TGTGCCAGCAGCCAAGCAGGGACTGAAGCTTTCTTT	CASSQAGTEAFF
TRBD1	TRBJ2-7	TRBV19	NA	TGTGCCAGTAGTATTGGGACAGGGCCCCGGTACTTC	CASSIGTGPRYF
TRBD1	TRBJ1-2	TRBV15	NA	TGTGCCACCAGCACCAGACCGGGACAGCCTTATGGCTACACCTTC	CATSTRPGQPYGYTF
TRBD1	TRBJ1-1	TRBV6-5	NA	TGTGCCAGCAGTTACGACAGGGTGGGCACTGAAGCTTTCTTT	CASSYDRVGTEAFF
TRBD1	TRBJ1-4	TRBV28	NA	TGTGCCAGCAGTCAGACAGGGGGCGGAGAAAAACTGTTTTTT	CASSQTGGGEKLFF
NA	TRBJ1-5	TRBV25-1	few	TGTGCCAGCAGCGTGGGTTGGCAGCCCCAGCATTTT	CASSVGWQPQHF
TRBD1	TRBJ1-6	TRBV18	NA	TGTGCCAGCTCACCACTCGACCGGGACAGCAATAATTCACCCCTCCACTTT	CASSPLDRDSNNSPLHF
NA	TRBJ1-5	TRBV7-8	NA	TGTGCCAGCAGCCCATGGGCGGGGGGCGGAAGCAATCAGCCCCAGCATTTT	CASSPWAGGGSNQPQHF
NA	TRBJ1-2	TRBV7-9	NA	TGTGCCAGCAGCCCGCTTAGGAACAGGGAAGGTGGCTACACCTTC	CASSPLRNREGGYTF
NA	TRBJ1-2	TRBV7-2	NA	TGTGCCAGCAGCAGCTCAAACTATGGCTACACCTTC	CASSSSNYGYTF
NA	TRBJ1-5	TRBV6-5	NA	TGTGCCAGCAGGCGACAGATCAATCAGCCCCAGCATTTT	CASRRQINQPQHF
NA	TRBJ1-2	TRBV7-9	NA	TGTGCCAGCAGCTTAGGACAGTCCTATGGCTACACCTTC	CASSLGQSYGYTF
TRBD1	TRBJ1-4	TRBV5-6	NA	TGTGCCAGCAGCTTAGCGGGACAGGGAGGTGAAAAACTGTTTTTT	CASSLAGQGGEKLFF
TRBD1	TRBJ2-7	TRBV6-5	NA	TGTGCCAGCAGTTACTCGGGACAGGGGGCGCCCAACGAGCAGTACTTC	CASSYSGQGAPNEQYF
TRBD1	TRBJ2-5	TRBV23-1	NA	TGCGCCAGCAGTAGGGACAGGGGCAGCAAGACCCAGTACTTC	CASSRDRGSKTQYF
NA	TRBJ1-5	TRBV19	NA	TGTGCCAGTAGTCCCGGGTCATCTTTCCATTTT	CASSPGSSFHF
TRBD1	TRBJ1-2	TRBV20-1	NA	TGCAGTGCTAGTCGAGCGGGAATTACAGGGGGCAATGGCTACACCTTC	CSASRAGITGGNGYTF
NA	TRBJ1-5	TRBV6-5	NA	TGTGCCAGCAGCCAAAGTGTCGGGGTTGGTCAGCCCCAGCATTTT	CASSQSVGVGQPQHF
TRBD2	TRBJ2-1	TRBV5-4	NA	TGTGCCAGCAGCTTTGGGCTAGCGGGGGGAAATGAGCAGTTCTTC	CASSFGLAGGNEQFF
TRBD1	TRBJ1-4	TRBV19	NA	TGTGCCAGTAGTCCCCGGGACAGTCTTATTGCAACTAATGAAAAACTGTTTTTT	CASSPRDSLIATNEKLFF
NA	TRBJ1-2	TRBV7-9	NA	TGTGCCAGCAGCTCGGCCGGGGGCTACACCTTC	CASSSAGGYTF
TRBD1	TRBJ1-1	TRBV5-4	NA	TGTGCCAGCAGCTACAGGGGGACTGAAGCTTTCTTT	CASSYRGTEAFF
NA	TRBJ1-2	TRBV7-9	NA	TGTGCCAGCAGCCCCGGGGCTGGAGCTAACTATGGCTACACCTTC	CASSPGAGANYGYTF
NA	TRBJ1-5	TRBV19	NA	TGTGCCAGTAGTATTGCCAGGGGCAATCAGCCCCAGCATTTT	CASSIARGNQPQHF
NA	TRBJ1-2	TRBV13	few	TGTGCCAGCAGACTTGAGGGGAGAGCCTATGGCTACACCTTC	CASRLEGRAYGYTF
NA	TRBJ1-1	TRBV20-1	once	TGCAGTGCTGGAACAGGGAAAGAAGCTTTCTTT	CSAGTGKEAFF
NA	TRBJ1-5	TRBV27	NA	TGTGCCAGCACCACCCATCTCGGCAGCAATCAGCCCCAGCATTTT	CASTTHLGSNQPQHF
TRBD2	TRBJ2-7	TRBV19	NA	TGTGCCAGTAGTATAGCTGGGAGGGAACAGTACTTC	CASSIAGREQYF
NA	TRBJ2-2	TRBV7-9	NA	TGTGCCAGCAGCCCAAGCCTCGGACTGTCGGCGAACACCGGGGAGCTGTTTTTT	CASSPSLGLSANTGELFF
NA	TRBJ1-2	TRBV4-1	NA	TGCGCCAGCAGCCAGGATTGGAACTATGGCTACACCTTC	CASSQDWNYGYTF
TRBD1	TRBJ1-2	TRBV10-3	NA	TGTGCCATCAGTGAGTTTAGACAGGGAGAGGATGGCTACACCTTC	CAISEFRQGEDGYTF
NA	TRBJ2-2	TRBV9	NA	TGTGCCAGCAGCGTAGCCCCAGCTACCGGGGAGCTGTTTTTT	CASSVAPATGELFF
NA	TRBJ2-7	TRBV7-9	NA	TGTGCCAGCAGCTCCCGGGACATCGGCTCCTACGAGCAGTACTTC	CASSSRDIGSYEQYF
NA	TRBJ2-2	TRBV7-3	NA	TGTGCCAGCAGCTTAGGGACCGTGAACACCGGGGAGCTGTTTTTT	CASSLGTVNTGELFF
TRBD1	TRBJ2-7	TRBV5-5	NA	TGTGCCAGCAGCCGTCAGGGGGCGGACGAGCAGTACTTC	CASSRQGADEQYF
TRBD1	TRBJ2-6	TRBV9	NA	TGTGCCAGCAGCTTAGGACAGGGGGCGATCGGGGCCAACGTCCTGACTTTC	CASSLGQGAIGANVLTF
NA	TRBJ1-2	TRBV7-2	NA	TGTGCCAGCAGCTTTGCCCCTTATGGCTACACCTTC	CASSFAPYGYTF
TRBD2	TRBJ2-5	TRBV13	NA	TGTGCCAGCAGCTTAGTCGGACTAGCGGGTCAAGAGACCCAGTACTTC	CASSLVGLAGQETQYF
TRBD2	TRBJ2-5	TRBV6-1	NA	TGTGCCAGCAGTGAAGTGGGGGGGGGCCAAGAGACCCAGTACTTC	CASSEVGGGQETQYF
NA	TRBJ2-5	TRBV27	NA	TGTGCCAGCAAATCGACAGACCAAGAGACCCAGTACTTC	CASKSTDQETQYF
NA	TRBJ1-2	TRBV9	NA	TGTGCCAGCAGCGTTGGGGACCGCGGGTACTATGGCTACACCTTC	CASSVGDRGYYGYTF
TRBD1	TRBJ2-7	TRBV5-6	NA	TGTGCCAGCAGCTCGGGACAGGGTCTCTCCTACGAGCAGTACTTC	CASSSGQGLSYEQYF
NA	TRBJ2-6	TRBV4-2	NA	TGTGCCAGCAGCCAAGATTCCCAGGGTCTTCTCGTGGGGGCCAACGTCCTGACTTTC	CASSQDSQGLLVGANVLTF